This T cell receptor beta chain came from a study of blood T cell repertoires in COVID-19. As for the study in general: In each case, the material was cDNA or gDNA derived from T cells, B-cell-depleted T cells, or PBMCs.

This clone is a singleton in its sample. V lost 6 bases and J lost 3, with 18 bases in between. CDR1 and CDR2 (germline): MDHEN, SYDVKM. The CDR3 has 16 amino acids. Original processing notes: Reference gene primer amplification yielded estimated nucleated cell counts. Repertoires were generated with immunoSEQ multiplex PCR, while TCRdb's copy carries only in-frame clones and drops some. The V and J calls and clone size are taken from that table; D and trimming were inferred from the DNA. Among approximately 320,000 clones listed, around nine tenths were seen once. This chain links TRBV28 with TRBJ1-5; maybe TRBD1 (6 bases). This sequence originates from a woman in her thirties with COVID-19, enrolled during active disease. The source material was peripheral blood. CDR3 sequence: CASSQATGTLNQPQHF. The CDR3 DNA reads TGTGCCAGCAGCCAGGCAACAGGGACCCTCAATCAGCCCCAGCATTTT.